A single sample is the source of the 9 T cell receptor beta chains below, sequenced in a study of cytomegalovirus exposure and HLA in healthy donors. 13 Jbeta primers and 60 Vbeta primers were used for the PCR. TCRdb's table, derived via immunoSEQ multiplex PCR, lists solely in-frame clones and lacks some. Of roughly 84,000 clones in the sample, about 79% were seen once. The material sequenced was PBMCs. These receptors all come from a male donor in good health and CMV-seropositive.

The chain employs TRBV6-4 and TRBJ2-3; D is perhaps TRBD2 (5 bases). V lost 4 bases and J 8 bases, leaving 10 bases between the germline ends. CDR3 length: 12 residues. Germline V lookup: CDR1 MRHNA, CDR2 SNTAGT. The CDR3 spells CASSGTFGTQYF. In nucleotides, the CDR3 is TGTGCCAGCAGTGGGACTTTTGGTACGCAGTATTTT.

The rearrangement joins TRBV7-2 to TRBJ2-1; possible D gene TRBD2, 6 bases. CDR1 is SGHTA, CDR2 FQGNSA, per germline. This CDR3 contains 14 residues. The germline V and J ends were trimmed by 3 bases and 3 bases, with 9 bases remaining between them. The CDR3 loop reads CASSFHSGYNEQFF. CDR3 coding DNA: TGTGCCAGCAGCTTTCATAGCGGCTACAATGAGCAGTTCTTC.

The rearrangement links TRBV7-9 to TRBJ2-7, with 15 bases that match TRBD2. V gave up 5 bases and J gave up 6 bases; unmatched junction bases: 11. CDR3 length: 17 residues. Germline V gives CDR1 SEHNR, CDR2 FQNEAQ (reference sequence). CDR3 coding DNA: TGTGCCAGCAGCAAGGGACTAGCGGGAGGTCCTGGGACCGAGCAGTACTTC. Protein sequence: CASSKGLAGGPGTEQYF.

CDR3: CASSLTGTPYEQYF. CDR3 DNA sequence: TGTGCCAGCAGCTTAACGGGGACACCTTACGAGCAGTACTTC. The genes are TRBV7-9 and TRBJ2-7; weak D call: TRBD1 (6 bases). Germline-derived CDR1 and CDR2 are SEHNR and FQNEAQ (reference sequence). V was cut by 2 bases and J by 4 bases, with 12 bases left in between. The CDR3 covers 14 residues.

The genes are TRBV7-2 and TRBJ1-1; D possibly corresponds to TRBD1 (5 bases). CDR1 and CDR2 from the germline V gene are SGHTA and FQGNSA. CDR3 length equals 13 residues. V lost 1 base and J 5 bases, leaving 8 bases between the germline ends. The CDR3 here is CASSLDRGTEAFF. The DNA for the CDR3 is TGTGCCAGCAGCTTAGATCGGGGGACTGAAGCTTTCTTT.

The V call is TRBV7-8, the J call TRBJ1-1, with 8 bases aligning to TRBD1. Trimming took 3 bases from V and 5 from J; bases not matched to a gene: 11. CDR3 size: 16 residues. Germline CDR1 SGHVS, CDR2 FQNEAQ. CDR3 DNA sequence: TGTGCCAGCAGCTTCCAGGGGGCGACCTGGGGGACTGAAGCTTTCTTT. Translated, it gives CASSFQGATWGTEAFF. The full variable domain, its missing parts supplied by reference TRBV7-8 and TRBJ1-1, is GAGVSQSPRYKVAKRGQDVALRCDPISGHVSLFWYQQALGQGPEFLTYFQNEAQLDKSGLPSDRFFAERPEGSVSTLKIQRTQQEDSAVYLCASSFQGATWGTEAFFGQGTRLTVV.

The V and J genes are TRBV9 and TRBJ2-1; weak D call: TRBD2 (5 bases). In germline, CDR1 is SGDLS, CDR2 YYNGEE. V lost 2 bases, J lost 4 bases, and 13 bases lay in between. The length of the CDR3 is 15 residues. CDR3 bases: TGTGCCAGCAGCGTTAGCGTAAGTATTTACAATGAGCAGTTCTTC. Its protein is CASSVSVSIYNEQFF. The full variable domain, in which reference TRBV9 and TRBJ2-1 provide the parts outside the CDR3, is DSGVTQTPKHLITATGQRVTLRCSPRSGDLSVYWYQQSLDQGLQFLIQYYNGEERAKGNILERFSAQQFPDLHSELNLSSLELGDSALYFCASSVSVSIYNEQFFGPGTRLTVL.

The CDR3 here is CASSGRDRTDRVSPVGEQFF. The DNA for the CDR3 is TGTGCCAGCAGCGGCCGAGATCGGACAGATCGGGTCAGTCCTGTGGGTGAGCAGTTCTTC. This chain connects TRBV28 to TRBJ2-1, with D perhaps TRBD1 (6 bases). CDR3 size: 20 residues. Germline-derived CDR1 and CDR2 are MDHEN and SYDVKM. V was trimmed by 6 bases and J by 9 bases, leaving 36 bases between them.

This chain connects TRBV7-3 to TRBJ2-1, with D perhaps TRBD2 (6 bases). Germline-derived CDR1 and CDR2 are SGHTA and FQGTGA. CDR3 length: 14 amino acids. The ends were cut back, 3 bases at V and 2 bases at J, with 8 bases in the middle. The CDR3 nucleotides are TGTGCCAGCAGCTTCGGGGGTCCCTACAATGAGCAGTTCTTC. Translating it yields CASSFGGPYNEQFF.